Listed here are 30 T cell receptor beta chains from one sample, sequenced in a study of shared T cell receptors in the human thymus. Measured with immunoSEQ multiplex PCR; TCRdb has only the in-frame clones, and not every one. In the table there are 500,000 to 850,000 clones, around 87% of which are singletons. This sample was shared with a second study, whose subject was human thymus T cells.

Sequenced sample: thymocytes. The origin of the receptors is a boy less than two years old with a congenital heart defect.

The chain couples TRBV7-6 to TRBJ2-7; 14 nucleotides agree with TRBD2. The germline CDR1 and CDR2 sequences are SGHVS and FNYEAQ. The CDR3 has 20 amino acids. With 4 bases clipped from V and 1 base from J, the junction kept 15 bases outside the gene matches. This chain's CDR3 is CASSSRPDGTSGSRSYEQYF. The DNA of the CDR3 is TGTGCCAGCAGCTCCAGGCCCGATGGGACTAGCGGGAGTCGATCCTACGAGCAGTACTTC.

This clone showed up just once. This chain's CDR3 is CASSLSPGQWLFF. The CDR3, as DNA: TGTGCCAGCAGCTTATCCCCGGGACAATGGCTTTTCTTC. The chain joins TRBV7-2 to TRBJ2-1, with a possible D match to TRBD1 (6 bases). Germline V lookup: CDR1 SGHTA, CDR2 FQGNSA. The V and J ends lost 2 bases and 16 bases respectively, with 18 bases between them. This CDR3 region has 13 residues.

V usage is TRBV27 and J usage is TRBJ2-1; possible D gene TRBD2, 6 bases. Germline lookup yields CDR1 MNHEY and CDR2 SMNVEV (reference sequence). Trimming pared 4 bases from V and 5 bases from J, leaving 18 bases between. This CDR3 is 16 amino acids long. This CDR3 is CASSWRGSQPDNEQFF. DNA of the CDR3: TGTGCCAGCAGTTGGAGGGGAAGCCAACCAGACAATGAGCAGTTCTTC.

The chain has TRBV20-1 and TRBJ2-7, with a weak D call TRBD1 (5 bases). Trimming removed 6 bases at V and 12 bases at J, with 9 bases between. The germline V gene has CDR1 DFQATT and CDR2 SNEGSKA (reference sequence). This CDR3 has 8 residues. This CDR3 reads CSAQGWYF. The CDR3 DNA is TGCAGTGCGCAGGGTTGGTACTTC.

The chain carries TRBV6-1 and TRBJ2-5, with 15 positions matching TRBD2. Trimming cost V 4 bases and J 2 bases; bases outside gene matches: 5. Per germline, CDR1 MNHNS and CDR2 SASEGT. The CDR3 contains 17 residues. CDR3 bases: TGTGCCAGCAGTGTACTGGGACTAGCGGGGGGTCAAGAGACCCAGTACTTC. This translates into CASSVLGLAGGQETQYF.

A single count supports this clone. V is TRBV6-6 and J is TRBJ2-5, with 9 bases identical to TRBD2. Germline CDR1 is MNHNY and CDR2 is SVGAGI (reference sequence). J lost 3 bases, V lost 3 bases, and 5 bases had no gene match. The CDR3 is 15 amino acids. This CDR3 is CASSYVVAGEETQYF. CDR3 DNA: TGTGCCAGCAGTTATGTTGTAGCGGGGGAAGAGACCCAGTACTTC.

The J gene is TRBJ2-1, the V gene TRBV29-1; 12 nucleotides agree with TRBD2. In germline, CDR1 is SQVTM, CDR2 ANQGSEA. J lost 7 bases, V lost 5 bases, and 6 bases had no gene match. The CDR3 covers 14 residues. The CDR3, as DNA: TGCAGCGTTCTGACTAGCGGGAGTCTGAATGAGCAGTTCTTC. It yields the protein CSVLTSGSLNEQFF.

This chain uses TRBV13 with TRBJ2-7, with D possibly being TRBD1 (5 bases). V shed 3 bases and J shed 6 bases, with 15 bases lying between them. CDR3 length: 14 residues. Germline V gives CDR1 PRHDT, CDR2 FYEKMQ (reference sequence). Written as DNA, the CDR3 is TGTGCCAGCAGCTTTTGGCAGGGATCATCCGAGCAGTACTTC. This codes for CASSFWQGSSEQYF.

The rearrangement links TRBV5-1 to TRBJ2-7; D is possibly TRBD2 (5 bases). CDR3 length: 14 residues. In germline, CDR1 is SGHRS, CDR2 YFSETQ. V was trimmed by 3 bases and J by 3 bases, leaving 13 bases between them. CDR3 amino acids: CASSSLTSHYEQYF. The DNA of the CDR3 is TGCGCCAGCAGCTCCTTAACTAGTCACTACGAGCAGTACTTC.

Worth noting for this clone: The sample has other DNA sequences that encode this CDR3 too. The gene calls are TRBV27 and TRBJ1-6; 7 bases line up with TRBD1. This CDR3 contains 14 residues. Germline V gene sequence: CDR1 MNHEY, CDR2 SMNVEV (reference sequence). V lost 7 bases, J lost 5 bases, and 5 bases stayed unmatched. The CDR3 reads CASTFDRDNSPLHF. CDR3 sequence (DNA): TGTGCCAGCACCTTCGACAGGGATAATTCACCCCTCCACTTT.

This sequence joins TRBV5-1 and TRBJ2-7, with D unresolved. Germline V gene data show CDR1 as SGHRS and CDR2 as YFSETQ. This CDR3 has 12 amino acids. V gave up 4 bases and J gave up 6 bases, with 11 bases separating them. The CDR3 sequence is CASSPAITEQYF. The DNA of the CDR3 is TGCGCCAGCAGCCCCGCTATTACCGAGCAGTACTTC.

The CDR3 DNA reads as TGTGCCAGCAGTTACTCCGGGGACAGGGGTTGTAATCAGCCCCAGCATTTT. This gives the protein CASSYSGDRGCNQPQHF. This chain connects TRBV28 to TRBJ1-5; TRBD1 aligns across 10 bases. V shed 4 bases and J 4 bases; nucleotides not matched to a gene: 10. The length of the CDR3 is 17 residues. The germline V gene has CDR1 MDHEN and CDR2 SYDVKM.

This clone appeared once. The chain has TRBV19 and TRBJ1-5, with D maybe TRBD1 (6 bases). The germline CDR1 and CDR2 sequences are LNHDA and SQIVND (reference sequence). This CDR3 comprises 22 residues. Between the trimmed V and J ends, which lost 2 bases and 2 bases, there was a span of 31 bases. In DNA form, the CDR3 reads TGTGCCAGTAGTATAAGCCTTGCCGACAGGAACGATTACGATATATGCAATCAGCCCCAGCATTTT. Translating gives CASSISLADRNDYDICNQPQHF.

This clone was observed a single time. The chain links TRBV18 to TRBJ1-5, with 7 bases lining up with TRBD1. Germline V gives CDR1 KGHSH, CDR2 LQKENI. This CDR3 is 16 amino acids long. V trimming: 2 bases; J trimming: 6 bases; junction bases outside the gene matches: 10. CDR3 sequence (DNA): TGTGCCAGCTCACCATCCGGACAGGTCCAGGTTCAGCCCCAGCATTTT. Translated: CASSPSGQVQVQPQHF.

The V and J genes are TRBV18 and TRBJ2-1, with no clear D. The germline gives CDR1 KGHSH, CDR2 LQKENI. This CDR3 has 14 residues. Trimming cost V 0 bases and J 10 bases, with 13 bases left between them. The CDR3 reads CASSPPNADSEQFF. CDR3 in DNA: TGTGCCAGCTCACCACCAAACGCGGATTCCGAGCAGTTCTTC. The complete variable domain, with remaining parts taken from reference TRBV18 and TRBJ2-1, reads NAGVMQNPRHLVRRRGQEARLRCSPMKGHSHVYWYRQLPEEGLKFMVYLQKENIIDESGMPKERFSAEFPKEGPSILRIQQVVRGDSAAYFCASSPPNADSEQFFGPGTRLTVL.

The CDR3 sequence: CASSLFVRWPIAGDTQYF. In nucleotides, the CDR3 is TGTGCCAGTAGTCTCTTCGTTCGCTGGCCCATCGCGGGGGATACGCAGTATTTT. The chain combines TRBV19 with TRBJ2-3, with D tentatively TRBD2 (6 bases). The CDR3 length is 18 residues. Trimming took off 5 bases at V and 6 bases at J, with 27 bases between the two ends. Germline values: CDR1 LNHDA, CDR2 SQIVND (reference sequence).

The V gene is TRBV15, the J gene TRBJ2-3, with 7 bases that match TRBD2. Germline V gene data show CDR1 as LNHNV and CDR2 as YYDKDF (reference sequence). Trimming removed 1 base from V and 0 bases from J; junction bases left unmatched: 7. The CDR3 has 17 residues. The DNA of the CDR3 is TGTGCCACCAGCAGAGGAGTGAGCGGGGAGAGCACAGATACGCAGTATTTT. Translation gives CATSRGVSGESTDTQYF. Supplemented by reference TRBV15 and TRBJ2-3, the full variable domain reads DAMVIQNPRYQVTQFGKPVTLSCSQTLNHNVMYWYQQKSSQAPKLLFHYYDKDFNNEADTPDNFQSRRPNTSFCFLDIRSPGLGDTAMYLCATSRGVSGESTDTQYFGPGTRLTVL.

The V and J genes are TRBV5-4 and TRBJ2-7; 10 nucleotides align to TRBD2. Germline loops: CDR1 SGHNT, CDR2 YYREEE (reference sequence). CDR3 size: 15 residues. Trimming cost V 4 bases and J 5 bases; bases outside gene matches: 9. The CDR3 protein is CASSAGGLAADEQYF. CDR3 DNA: TGTGCCAGCAGCGCCGGCGGACTAGCGGCTGACGAGCAGTACTTC. The complete variable domain, with remaining parts taken from reference TRBV5-4 and TRBJ2-7, reads ETGVTQSPTHLIKTRGQQVTLRCSSQSGHNTVSWYQQALGQGPQFIFQYYREEENGRGNFPPRFSGLQFPNYSSELNVNALELDDSALYLCASSAGGLAADEQYFGPGTRLTVT.

This clone was picked up a small number of times. This chain uses TRBV21-1 with TRBJ1-3. TRBV21-1 is labeled a pseudogene. The CDR3 totals 13 residues. CDR3 coding DNA: TGTGCCAGCAGTCTCCTAGATGGAAACACCATATATTTT. Protein sequence: CASSLLDGNTIYF.

The chain recombines TRBV20-1 with TRBJ2-7, with TRBD1 identical over 11 bases. Looked up from germline, CDR1 is DFQATT and CDR2 is SNEGSKA (reference sequence). Trimming removed 5 bases from V and 6 bases from J; junction bases left unmatched: 0. This CDR3 is 11 amino acids long. The CDR3 bases are TGCAGTGCTGGGACAGGGGGCGAGCAGTACTTC. This sequence encodes CSAGTGGEQYF.

The chain combines TRBV5-4 with TRBJ2-3; the D gene is possibly TRBD2 (6 bases). CDR3 size: 14 residues. The germline CDR1 and CDR2 sequences are SGHNT and YYREEE (reference sequence). Trimming shortened V by 0 bases and J by 4 bases, and 9 bases separated the two germline ends. CDR3: CASSLGGTADTQYF. The CDR3 DNA reads as TGTGCCAGCAGCTTGGGCGGGACTGCAGATACGCAGTATTTT.

The chain has TRBV10-2 and TRBJ2-4; 9 bases align to TRBD1. The CDR3 extends over 20 amino acids. V gave up 5 bases and J gave up 0 bases; unmatched junction bases: 17. Germline assignment: CDR1 WSHSY and CDR2 SAAADI. Here the CDR3 reads CASSLRPGQGRRIAKNIQYF. CDR3 DNA sequence: TGCGCCAGCAGTTTACGACCGGGACAGGGTCGTAGGATAGCCAAAAACATTCAGTACTTC.

V usage is TRBV4-2 and J usage is TRBJ2-7, with 8 bases identical to TRBD1. The CDR3 spans 15 residues. Trimming took 4 bases from V and 7 from J; bases not matched to a gene: 12. Germline CDR1 is LGHNA and CDR2 is YNFKEQ. CDR3 DNA sequence: TGTGCCAGCAGCCTCGGACAGGGAGGTCTCACGGAGCAGTACTTC. Protein product: CASSLGQGGLTEQYF.

This clone was seen just once. This sequence joins TRBV28 and TRBJ1-1; D may be TRBD1 (6 bases). The germline CDR1 and CDR2 sequences are MDHEN and SYDVKM. V was cut by 6 bases and J by 1 base, with 9 bases left in between. The CDR3 has 13 residues. The CDR3 sequence is CASSLRGNTEAFF. The CDR3 DNA reads TGTGCCAGCAGCCTCAGGGGGAACACTGAAGCTTTCTTT.

The V and J genes are TRBV5-4 and TRBJ2-7, with D possibly TRBD1 on 6 matching bases. Per the germline V gene, CDR1 is SGHNT and CDR2 is YYREEE (reference sequence). The CDR3 length is 12 residues. Trimming stripped 4 bases from V and 4 bases from J, with 9 bases between. The CDR3 loop is CASSPDRYEQYF. The CDR3 bases are TGTGCCAGCAGCCCCGACAGGTACGAGCAGTACTTC. Filled out from reference TRBV5-4 and TRBJ2-7, the complete variable domain reads ETGVTQSPTHLIKTRGQQVTLRCSSQSGHNTVSWYQQALGQGPQFIFQYYREEENGRGNFPPRFSGLQFPNYSSELNVNALELDDSALYLCASSPDRYEQYFGPGTRLTVT.

The chain couples TRBV30 to TRBJ2-1; TRBD1 might be the D (5 bases). Trimming took 3 bases from V and 8 from J, leaving 11 bases between them. Germline CDR1 reads GTSNPN; CDR2 reads SVGIG (reference sequence). This CDR3 spans 12 amino acids. CDR3 in amino acids: CAWRGDFDEQFF. CDR3 nucleotide sequence: TGTGCCTGGAGAGGGGATTTCGATGAGCAGTTCTTC.

The chain carries TRBV10-3 and TRBJ1-1; weak D call: TRBD1 (5 bases). The CDR3 totals 14 residues. V lost 6 bases, J lost 7 bases, and 18 bases lay in between. CDR1 is ENHRY and CDR2 is SYGVKD in the germline V gene. The CDR3 here is CAISLMMGRNEAFF. Here the CDR3 DNA reads TGTGCCATCAGCCTAATGATGGGGCGAAATGAAGCTTTCTTT.

This chain uses TRBV6-5 with TRBJ2-1, with 12 bases lining up with TRBD2. The CDR3 extends over 16 amino acids. The V and J ends lost 0 bases and 6 bases, in that order; junction bases with no gene match: 3. Germline CDR1 is MNHEY and CDR2 is SVGAGI. The CDR3 bases are TGTGCCAGCAGTTACTCCCCGACTAGCGGGAGCAATGAGCAGTTCTTC. Translation: CASSYSPTSGSNEQFF.

This clone was picked up a small number of times. The V gene is TRBV28, the J gene TRBJ1-5; D unresolved. Germline CDR1 and CDR2: MDHEN and SYDVKM. The CDR3 extends over 13 amino acids. Deletions cut 5 bases from V and 0 bases from J, with 5 bases between. The CDR3 coding sequence is TGTGCCAGCAGTCCCGTTAGCAATCAGCCCCAGCATTTT. Protein product: CASSPVSNQPQHF.

In its sample, this clone was seen once. V gene TRBV10-3 combines with J gene TRBJ1-5; D unclear. The CDR3 length is 15 residues. Trimming took off 5 bases at V and 0 bases at J, with 11 bases between the two ends. Germline CDR1 reads ENHRY; CDR2 reads SYGVKD. The CDR3 nucleotides are TGTGCCATCAGTCGGGGTCCTTATAGCAATCAGCCCCAGCATTTT. Encoded protein: CAISRGPYSNQPQHF.